The clone carrying this T cell receptor beta chain was detected many times. The investigators amplified TCR beta CDR3 regions from RNA transcripts. First-round RT-PCR of the TCR CDR3 relied on the HTBI primer set. TCRdb itself ran the multiplex PCR reads through MiXCR, one entry per CDR3 protein. In the table there are a few hundred thousand distinct CDR3 sequences, approximately 15% of which are singletons. Diagnosis relied on clinical symptoms, serum thyroxine and TRAb, thyroid ultrasound and orbital computed tomography. The data were taken from a study of T cells in Graves' hyperthyroidism and ophthalmopathy. Germline trimming cut 4 bases from V and 3 bases from J; bases unmatched to any gene: 2. Germline lookup yields CDR1 KGHSH and CDR2 LQKENI. The CDR3 spans 15 residues.

This clonotype was sampled from a woman in her 30s with Graves' hyperthyroidism. What was sequenced was blood. The chain is built from TRBV18 and TRBJ2-1; 11 bases map to TRBD2. The CDR3 reads CASSRGTSGYNEQFF. The CDR3 nucleotides are TGTGCCAGCTCACGCGGGACTAGCGGCTACAATGAGCAGTTCTTC.